These 24 T cell receptor beta chains share one sample of origin, sequenced in a study of blood T cells in healthy people across ages. Using a J-beta primer mix together with a sample-barcoded 5' primer, a second PCR was run for about 6 to 11 cycles. TCRdb used MiXCR to reprocess the 5' RACE reads, holding one entry per CDR3 protein. The table has about 1.6 million distinct CDR3 sequences, roughly a third seen once. What was sequenced was blood. Receptors originate from a woman under 40 in good health.

This chain uses TRBV2 with TRBJ2-7; 8 bases agree with TRBD2. Looked up from germline, CDR1 is SNHLY and CDR2 is FYNNEI. The CDR3 covers 18 residues. The J segment lost 3 bases and the V segment lost 3 bases, leaving 16 bases of the junction unmatched. In nucleotides, the CDR3 is TGTGCCAGCAGTGATAGTGGACTAGCCAACCTTCGGAACTACGAGCAGTACTTC. It yields the protein CASSDSGLANLRNYEQYF. Variable domain in full (rest from reference TRBV2 and TRBJ2-7): EPEVTQTPSHQVTQMGQEVILRCVPISNHLYFYWYRQILGQKVEFLVSFYNNEISEKSEIFDDQFSVERPDGSNFTLKIRSTKLEDSAMYFCASSDSGLANLRNYEQYFGPGTRLTVT.

This sequence joins TRBV18 and TRBJ1-5; no clear D gene. Germline values: CDR1 KGHSH, CDR2 LQKENI. V was cut by 2 bases and J by 2 bases, with 7 bases left in between. The CDR3 has 14 residues. CDR3 loop: CASSPTAGNQPQHF. The CDR3 DNA sequence: TGTGCCAGCTCACCAACGGCAGGCAATCAGCCCCAGCATTTT.

This clonotype was seen only a few times. The chain links TRBV5-1 to TRBJ2-1; tentative D call: TRBD1 (6 bases). Germline loops: CDR1 SGHRS, CDR2 YFSETQ. V was clipped by 4 bases and J by 5 bases, with 13 bases between them. The CDR3 is made up of 14 amino acids. CDR3 sequence reads: CASSPAGANNEQFF. The CDR3 nucleotides are TGCGCCAGCAGCCCAGCAGGGGCAAACAATGAGCAGTTCTTC.

This chain joins TRBV7-6 and TRBJ1-2, with D unresolved. Per germline, CDR1 SGHVS and CDR2 FNYEAQ. V lost 5 bases, J lost 6 bases, and 10 bases lay in between. The CDR3 length is 12 residues. The CDR3 is CASSLLGNGYTF. In nucleotides, the CDR3 is TGTGCCAGCAGCCTCCTTGGGAATGGCTACACCTTC.

The chain links TRBV20-1 to TRBJ1-1; a possible D gene is TRBD1 (5 bases). Germline lookup yields CDR1 DFQATT and CDR2 SNEGSKA (reference sequence). Trimming removed 1 base at V and 11 bases at J, with 11 bases between. The CDR3 is made up of 11 amino acids. Here the CDR3 reads CSARGGGLAFF. CDR3 nucleotides: TGCAGTGCTAGAGGGGGGGGGTTGGCTTTCTTT.

This chain connects TRBV20-1 to TRBJ2-7, with D possibly being TRBD2 (6 bases). The CDR3 loop spans 16 amino acids. CDR1 is DFQATT, CDR2 SNEGSKA, per germline (reference sequence). The V end was cut by 1 base, the J end by 2 bases, with 18 bases between. CDR3 region: CSARVDGAGPAYEQYF. For the CDR3, the DNA is TGCAGTGCTAGAGTGGACGGGGCGGGGCCTGCCTACGAGCAGTACTTC.

This clonotype was observed a few times. This chain connects TRBV5-1 to TRBJ1-1; TRBD1 might be the D (5 bases). Per the germline V gene, CDR1 is SGHRS and CDR2 is YFSETQ. CDR3 length: 14 amino acids. V lost 4 bases and J lost 3, with 13 bases in between. CDR3 amino acids: CASSPAGGYTEAFF. In nucleotides, the CDR3 is TGCGCCAGCAGCCCTGCTGGGGGGTACACTGAAGCTTTCTTT.

To note about this clonotype: Its ends do not fully match the called genes, so a read error is possible. The CDR3: CTISVPLDTDTQYF. The CDR3 coding sequence is TGTACCATCAGTGTTCCTTTGGACACAGATACGCAGTATTTT. This chain uses TRBV10-3 with TRBJ2-3; D is unresolved. The CDR3 runs 14 residues. Germline lookup yields CDR1 ENHRY and CDR2 SYGVKD.

J is TRBJ1-2 and V is TRBV5-1; 7 nucleotides agree with TRBD1. This CDR3 is 15 amino acids long. V shed 0 bases and J 6 bases; nucleotides not matched to a gene: 8. Germline V lookup: CDR1 SGHRS, CDR2 YFSETQ. The CDR3 protein is CASSLAGDSTDGYTF. The CDR3 bases are TGCGCCAGCAGCTTGGCCGGGGACAGTACGGATGGCTACACCTTC.

The chain combines TRBV12-3 or TRBV12-4 with TRBJ2-7, with no clear D. Trimming pared 3 bases from V and 6 bases from J, leaving 9 bases between. The CDR3 sequence is 12 residues long. The CDR3 DNA reads TGTGCCAGCAGTTTCAAGCGTGGCGAGCAGTACTTC. It encodes CASSFKRGEQYF.

This chain uses TRBV10-3 with TRBJ1-5; 10 nucleotides agree with TRBD1. V shed 6 bases, J shed 6 bases, and the junction held 5 bases outside the gene matches. CDR1 and CDR2 (germline): ENHRY, SYGVKD. The CDR3 is made up of 14 amino acids. The DNA of the CDR3 is TGTGCCATCAGAGGGACAGGGGAGGGTCAGCCCCAGCATTTT. Translating it yields CAIRGTGEGQPQHF.

The rearrangement joins TRBV12-3 or TRBV12-4 to TRBJ2-3; D remains ambiguous. V lost 6 bases and J lost 0, with 7 bases in between. The CDR3 has 13 amino acids. The DNA of the CDR3 is TGTGCCAGCAGGTCCATTAGCACAGATACGCAGTATTTT. It is translated as CASRSISTDTQYF.

The DNA for the CDR3 is TGTGCCAGCAGCGTAGACAGGGGCTTCCATACGCAGTATTTT. This gives the protein CASSVDRGFHTQYF. This chain joins TRBV9 and TRBJ2-3; TRBD1 aligns across 7 bases. The CDR3 is 14 residues long. Germline CDR1 is SGDLS and CDR2 is YYNGEE. V trimming: 0 bases; J trimming: 7 bases; junction bases outside the gene matches: 5.

The V gene is TRBV5-6, the J gene TRBJ2-7, with a weak D call TRBD2 (6 bases). The germline CDR1 and CDR2 sequences are SGHDT and YYEEEE. The V gene lost 4 bases and the J gene lost 4 bases, with 15 bases spanning the gap. The CDR3 spans 14 residues. The CDR3 loop reads CASSLEGSIYEQYF. CDR3 sequence (DNA): TGTGCCAGCAGCCTGGAGGGTTCCATTTACGAGCAGTACTTC.

This chain links TRBV20-1 with TRBJ2-1; 9 bases are shared with TRBD1. This CDR3 comprises 17 residues. Germline CDR1 reads DFQATT; CDR2 reads SNEGSKA (reference sequence). The J segment lost 9 bases and the V segment lost 0 bases, leaving 15 bases of the junction unmatched. The CDR3 is CSARDLRTGAVKSEQFF. The DNA of the CDR3 is TGCAGTGCTAGAGATTTAAGGACAGGGGCCGTAAAGAGTGAGCAGTTCTTC.

To note about this clonotype: The junction and the germline gene differ at one end; a read error may be behind it. The J gene is TRBJ1-2, the V gene TRBV7-2, with 8 bases that match TRBD1. The CDR3 runs to 13 residues. Germline loops: CDR1 SGHTA, CDR2 FQGNSA. DNA for the CDR3: TGTGCCAGCGGCTTTTGGACAGGGTATGGCTACACCTTC. Protein: CASGFWTGYGYTF.

The chain employs TRBV9 and TRBJ1-4; D uncertain. Germline V lookup: CDR1 SGDLS, CDR2 YYNGEE. V was cut by 0 bases and J by 3 bases, with 9 bases left in between. This CDR3 is built from 15 residues. The CDR3 region has the DNA TGTGCCAGCAGCGTAGGAACACAAGCTAATGAAAAACTGTTTTTT. It codes for CASSVGTQANEKLFF.

The chain couples TRBV6-5 to TRBJ2-5; D ambiguous. The CDR3 contains 14 residues. Germline V gives CDR1 MNHEY, CDR2 SVGAGI. The V end lost 2 bases, the J end lost 5 bases, and 12 bases lay between the germline ends. CDR3 sequence reads: CASSYNTLWETQYF. DNA of the CDR3: TGTGCCAGCAGTTACAACACGCTCTGGGAGACCCAGTACTTC.

The rearrangement uses TRBV20-1 and TRBJ1-2, with D tentatively TRBD1 (6 bases). The germline gives CDR1 DFQATT, CDR2 SNEGSKA (reference sequence). Trimming removed 4 bases from V and 4 bases from J, with 16 bases in between. This CDR3 is 14 amino acids long. The chain's CDR3 is CSATRKQGLYGYTF. The CDR3 DNA follows: TGCAGTGCTACCCGTAAGCAGGGGCTCTATGGCTACACCTTC.

The genes are TRBV6-2 or TRBV6-3 and TRBJ2-3; 8 nucleotides agree with TRBD1. Germline CDR1 reads MNHEY; CDR2 reads SVGEGT. Unmatched junction bases numbered 1, after V lost 2 bases and J lost 3 bases. CDR3 size: 14 residues. The CDR3 loop is CASSYNRGTDTQYF. The CDR3 DNA reads TGTGCCAGCAGTTACAACAGGGGGACAGATACGCAGTATTTT.

V and J are TRBV5-1 and TRBJ2-2; the D gene could be TRBD1 or TRBD2 (5 bases each). The CDR3 has 15 residues. CDR1 is SGHRS and CDR2 is YFSETQ in the germline V gene. Trimming stripped 0 bases from V and 5 bases from J, with 11 bases between. This CDR3 reads CASSLGTWGTGELFF. The CDR3 DNA reads TGCGCCAGCAGCTTGGGGACCTGGGGGACCGGGGAGCTGTTTTTT. Full variable domain (missing parts from reference TRBV5-1 and TRBJ2-2): KAGVTQTPRYLIKTRGQQVTLSCSPISGHRSVSWYQQTPGQGLQFLFEYFSETQRNKGNFPGRFSGRQFSNSRSEMNVSTLELGDSALYLCASSLGTWGTGELFFGEGSRLTVL.

A word on this clonotype: A junction boundary mismatches the germline segment, possibly from a read error. The chain joins TRBV29-1 to TRBJ2-7; weak D call: TRBD1 (5 bases). The better agreement between TRBJ2-5 and the DNA end casts doubt on the J call. This CDR3 is built from 11 residues. Germline-derived CDR1 and CDR2 are SQVTM and ANQGSEA. The CDR3 DNA reads as TGCAGCGCTGAAGGGGAAGAGACCCAGTACTTC. The encoded protein is CSAEGEETQYF.

The sample holds a few counts of this clonotype. The chain employs TRBV2 and TRBJ2-7; 11 nucleotides match TRBD2. The DNA end is more similar to TRBJ2-5, so the J call may be wrong. Germline values: CDR1 SNHLY, CDR2 FYNNEI. There are 15 residues in the CDR3. CDR3 DNA: TGTGCCAGCAGTGAAGCGGTAGCGGGAGGGAAGACCCAGTACTTC. It is translated as CASSEAVAGGKTQYF.

With regard to this clonotype: One junction end does not reproduce the germline sequence, and a read error may be involved. The rearrangement joins TRBV9 to TRBJ1-2; the D gene is possibly TRBD1 (5 bases). The CDR3 runs 16 residues. Germline V gene sequence: CDR1 SGDLS, CDR2 YYNGEE. The CDR3 sequence is CASSEDLGHNYYGCTF. The CDR3 nucleotides are TGTGCCAGCAGCGAAGATCTCGGACATAACTACTATGGCTGCACCTTC.